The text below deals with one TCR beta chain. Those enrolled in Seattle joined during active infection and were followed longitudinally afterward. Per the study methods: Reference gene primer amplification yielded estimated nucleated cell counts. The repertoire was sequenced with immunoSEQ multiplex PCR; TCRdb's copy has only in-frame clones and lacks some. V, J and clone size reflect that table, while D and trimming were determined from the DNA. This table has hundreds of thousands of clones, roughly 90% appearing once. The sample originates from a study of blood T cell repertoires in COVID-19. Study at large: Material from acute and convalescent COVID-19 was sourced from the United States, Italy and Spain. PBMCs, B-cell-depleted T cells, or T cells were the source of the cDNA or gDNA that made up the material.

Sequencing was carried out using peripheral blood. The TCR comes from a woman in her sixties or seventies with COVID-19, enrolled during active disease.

In DNA, the CDR3 is TGCGCCAGCAGCTTGGCAGGACAGGGGGCAGCGGTCGAAAACACCATATATTTT. Its translation: CASSLAGQGAAVENTIYF. This chain uses TRBV5-1 with TRBJ1-3; 11 positions agree with TRBD1. In germline, CDR1 is SGHRS, CDR2 YFSETQ. This CDR3 contains 18 residues. With 0 bases clipped from V and 6 bases from J, the junction kept 11 bases outside the gene matches.